The next 27 T cell receptor beta chains were all read from a single sample in a study of shared clonotypes between healthy human individuals. This table comes from immunoSEQ multiplex PCR, and its TCRdb copy is limited to in-frame clones, with some not included. The profile shows a few hundred thousand clones, more than 70% of them singletons. What was sequenced was PBMCs. Source of these receptors: a middle-aged woman in good health. Some clones in this sample may be carry-over from other donors' samples.

The V gene is TRBV5-1, the J gene TRBJ2-1; 8 positions agree with TRBD1. CDR3 length equals 14 residues. The V gene's germline CDR1 is SGHRS and CDR2 YFSETQ. V shed 5 bases, J shed 4 bases, and the junction held 5 bases outside the gene matches. The CDR3 DNA reads as TGCGCCAGCAGTGGGCAGGGGGCTTACAATGAGCAGTTCTTC. Translated: CASSGQGAYNEQFF.

In this sample, this clone turned up once. This sequence joins TRBV14 and TRBJ2-1, with D hard to call. The CDR3 runs 12 residues. The V gene's germline CDR1 is SGHDN and CDR2 FVKESK. V shed 4 bases and J shed 4 bases, with 5 bases lying between them. Written as DNA, the CDR3 is TGTGCCAGCAGCCTAGGTTACAATGAGCAGTTCTTC. Amino acids: CASSLGYNEQFF. The whole variable domain, remainder taken from reference TRBV14 and TRBJ2-1, is EAGVTQFPSHSVIEKGQTVTLRCDPISGHDNLYWYRRVMGKEIKFLLHFVKESKQDESGMPNNRFLAERTGGTYSTLKVQPAELEDSGVYFCASSLGYNEQFFGPGTRLTVL.

The chain uses TRBV6-1 and TRBJ2-3; TRBD1 aligns across 9 bases. The CDR3 is 15 residues long. The germline V gene encodes CDR1 MNHNS and CDR2 SASEGT. With V trimmed by 5 bases and J by 4 bases, 7 bases remained unmatched. The CDR3 reads CASSRGQGISDTQYF. CDR3 sequence (DNA): TGTGCCAGCAGTAGGGGACAGGGTATATCAGATACGCAGTATTTT.

The chain carries TRBV7-8 and TRBJ1-5, with no clear D. Deletions cut 1 base from V and 1 base from J, with 5 bases between. This CDR3 is built from 14 residues. From germline, CDR1 is SGHVS and CDR2 FQNEAQ. In nucleotides, the CDR3 is TGTGCCAGCAGCTTAGGTCCCAGCAATCAGCCCCAGCATTTT. Translating it yields CASSLGPSNQPQHF.

This chain connects TRBV2 to TRBJ2-7; D not resolved. CDR1 and CDR2 from the germline V gene are SNHLY and FYNNEI. The CDR3 consists of 14 residues. Trimming removed 4 bases at V and 6 bases at J, with 16 bases between. CDR3 nucleotides: TGTGCCAGCAGTGGGGGTGCTCCTTGGGGCGAGCAGTACTTC. Encoded protein: CASSGGAPWGEQYF.

Points on this clone: The sample contains more than one DNA sequence encoding this CDR3. This CDR3 reads CASSPGDYEQYF. DNA of the CDR3: TGTGCCAGCTCACCAGGCGACTACGAGCAGTACTTC. The gene calls are TRBV18 and TRBJ2-7; D unclear. V was cut by 2 bases and J by 3 bases, with 5 bases left in between. The CDR3 has 12 amino acids. From germline, CDR1 is KGHSH and CDR2 LQKENI.

Regarding this clone: The sample holds other DNA sequences that translate to the same CDR3. The V and J genes are TRBV9 and TRBJ2-1; no clear D gene. The CDR3 covers 14 residues. The V gene lost 0 bases and the J gene lost 0 bases, with 4 bases spanning the gap. Germline V gene data show CDR1 as SGDLS and CDR2 as YYNGEE. DNA for the CDR3: TGTGCCAGCAGCGTAGCGAGCTCCTACAATGAGCAGTTCTTC. Amino acids: CASSVASSYNEQFF.

The J gene is TRBJ2-1, the V gene TRBV5-1; the match to TRBD1 covers 7 bases. J lost 14 bases, V lost 0 bases, and 11 bases had no gene match. CDR3 length equals 14 residues. Germline V gives CDR1 SGHRS, CDR2 YFSETQ. CDR3 nucleotides: TGCGCCAGCAGCTTGGGTGGAGACAGGGTTGGGGAGTTCTTC. It specifies CASSLGGDRVGEFF.

The chain combines TRBV27 with TRBJ1-5; D might be TRBD1 (6 bases). The CDR3 covers 19 residues. Germline V CDR1 and CDR2: MNHEY, SMNVEV (reference sequence). Trimming removed 2 bases from V and 0 bases from J, with 20 bases in between. The CDR3 bases are TGTGCCAGCAGTTTAATGGGTCCGGGGGCCTCTTATAGCAATCAGCCCCAGCATTTT. Its translation: CASSLMGPGASYSNQPQHF.

The V and J genes are TRBV2 and TRBJ2-7; 13 nucleotides line up with TRBD2. Germline V gene lookup returns CDR1 SNHLY and CDR2 FYNNEI. The V gene end was trimmed by 3 bases and the J gene end by 2 bases; junction bases not matched to a gene: 1. This CDR3 spans 15 amino acids. The CDR3 coding sequence is TGTGCCAGCAGTGAGGGGACTAGCGGGGCCTACGAGCAGTACTTC. This encodes CASSEGTSGAYEQYF.

This rearrangement joins TRBV27 to TRBJ2-1; D not resolved. This CDR3 comprises 12 residues. V shed 3 bases and J shed 5 bases, with 5 bases lying between them. Germline CDR1 and CDR2: MNHEY and SMNVEV (reference sequence). The CDR3 nucleotides are TGTGCCAGCAGTTTTGGAAACAATGAGCAGTTCTTC. It is translated as CASSFGNNEQFF.

As concerns this clone: A far bigger clonotype differs at one base, so this is likely a read error. Within the sample, other DNA sequences also encode this same CDR3. The chain links TRBV4-3 to TRBJ2-5; 8 bases agree with TRBD1. V lost 3 bases, J lost 1 base, and 4 bases stayed unmatched. Germline V gene sequence: CDR1 LGHNA, CDR2 YSLEER. This CDR3 comprises 15 residues. The CDR3 DNA reads as TGCGCCAGCAGCCAGGGGCAGGGGGCCCAAGAGACCCAGTACTTC. Protein sequence: CASSQGQGAQETQYF.

The rearrangement uses TRBV10-2 and TRBJ2-7; TRBD2 matches 10 bases. Looked up from germline, CDR1 is WSHSY and CDR2 is SAAADI. J lost 3 bases, V lost 6 bases, and 5 bases had no gene match. CDR3 length: 14 residues. The CDR3 protein is CASRASGSVYEQYF. CDR3 nucleotide sequence: TGCGCCAGCAGGGCTAGCGGGAGTGTCTACGAGCAGTACTTC.

This chain connects TRBV19 to TRBJ2-1; 14 nucleotides match TRBD2. Trimming took 6 bases from V and 3 from J; bases not matched to a gene: 7. CDR1 LNHDA and CDR2 SQIVND come from the germline V gene (reference sequence). The CDR3 covers 17 residues. The CDR3 DNA is TGTGCCAGTAGGGAGACTAGCGGGAGGGCAGGCTACAATGAGCAGTTCTTC. Its translation is CASRETSGRAGYNEQFF.

Points on this clone: A far larger clone is off by one base, so a read error is likely. The rearrangement joins TRBV6-1 to TRBJ1-5; 9 bases are shared with TRBD1. There are 14 residues in the CDR3. Germline CDR1 MNHNS, CDR2 SASEGT. The DNA for the CDR3 is TGTGCCAGCAGACAGGGGGCTGGCAATCAGCCCCACCATTTT. Translating it yields CASRQGAGNQPHHF.

On this clone: Other nucleotide sequences from this sample produce the same CDR3. The gene calls are TRBV2 and TRBJ2-7, with a tentative D call TRBD1 (6 bases). Germline CDR1 reads SNHLY; CDR2 reads FYNNEI. This CDR3 comprises 13 residues. V lost 1 base and J lost 2, with 6 bases in between. The CDR3, as DNA: TGTGCCAGCAGTGAAGAGGGGGCCTACGAGCAGTACTTC. As protein: CASSEEGAYEQYF.

This clone was counted a single time. This sample includes further DNA sequences coding for the same CDR3. The chain carries TRBV14 and TRBJ2-7; D is ambiguous. Trimming left V 3 bases short and J 2 bases short, with 8 bases between. The germline gives CDR1 SGHDN, CDR2 FVKESK. CDR3 length: 13 amino acids. CDR3 coding DNA: TGTGCCAGCAGCCAGGGCAGAGCCTACGAGCAGTACTTC. It specifies CASSQGRAYEQYF.

This rearrangement joins TRBV23-1 to TRBJ2-7, with 12 bases matching TRBD2. TRBV23-1 is an open reading frame, and its role is uncertain. CDR3 length equals 22 residues. The trim removed 2 bases at V and 4 bases at J, leaving 24 bases unmatched. The CDR3, as DNA: TGCGCCAGCAGTCAAAGCGCTAGCGGGAGGGCCCAACTATATGGGTTGGCGTACGAGCAGTACTTC. As protein: CASSQSASGRAQLYGLAYEQYF.

The chain has TRBV7-2 and TRBJ1-1; D uncertain. Trimming pared 2 bases from V and 5 bases from J, leaving 12 bases between. Germline V gene lookup returns CDR1 SGHTA and CDR2 FQGNSA. The CDR3 consists of 14 residues. The CDR3 DNA sequence: TGTGCCAGCAGCTTAACTTTTCGGGCTACTGAAGCTTTCTTT. This codes for CASSLTFRATEAFF.

The V call is TRBV2, the J call TRBJ1-1; D gene uncertain. Per germline, CDR1 SNHLY and CDR2 FYNNEI. This CDR3 contains 13 residues. Trimming removed 7 bases at V and 0 bases at J, with 9 bases between. The CDR3 region has the DNA TGTGCCAGCACCCTAGACATGAACACTGAAGCTTTCTTT. This sequence encodes CASTLDMNTEAFF.

V is TRBV4-2 and J is TRBJ2-1; TRBD2 matches at 13 bases. The germline V gene encodes CDR1 LGHNA and CDR2 YNFKEQ. The CDR3 totals 16 residues. V shed 3 bases, J shed 12 bases, and the junction held 11 bases outside the gene matches. CDR3 sequence (DNA): TGTGCCAGCAGCCAGCCTACTAGCGGGAGGGCAGGGGGGCAGTTCTTC. Translating it yields CASSQPTSGRAGGQFF.

J is TRBJ1-1 and V is TRBV5-1, with TRBD1 matching over 9 bases. V dropped 2 bases and J dropped 4; count of bases not matched to a gene: 9. This CDR3 region has 16 residues. Germline CDR1 is SGHRS and CDR2 is YFSETQ. The CDR3 DNA reads as TGCGCCAGCAGCTTTACAGGGGGCAGAGAAGGCACTGAAGCTTTCTTT. Protein: CASSFTGGREGTEAFF.

CDR3 amino acids: CAWSVRGIREKLFF. CDR3 nucleotide sequence: TGTGCCTGGAGTGTAAGGGGGATCAGAGAAAAACTGTTTTTT. The chain uses TRBV30 and TRBJ1-4; weak D call: TRBD1 (6 bases). Trimming stripped 0 bases from V and 8 bases from J, with 13 bases between. CDR3 length: 14 residues. From germline, CDR1 is GTSNPN and CDR2 SVGIG (reference sequence).

This clone occurred many times. The same CDR3 also results from other DNA sequences found in this sample. V gene TRBV9 combines with J gene TRBJ2-7, with D possibly matching TRBD2 (6 bases). The CDR3 is 16 residues long. CDR1 and CDR2 (germline): SGDLS, YYNGEE. Trimming left V 0 bases short and J 4 bases short, with 17 bases between. CDR3 loop: CASSVGSGSSGYEQYF. CDR3 nucleotide sequence: TGTGCCAGCAGCGTAGGGAGTGGATCGAGCGGGTACGAGCAGTACTTC. The full variable domain, completed using reference TRBV9 and TRBJ2-7, is DSGVTQTPKHLITATGQRVTLRCSPRSGDLSVYWYQQSLDQGLQFLIQYYNGEERAKGNILERFSAQQFPDLHSELNLSSLELGDSALYFCASSVGSGSSGYEQYFGPGTRLTVT.

This clone was found once. The same CDR3 also results from other DNA sequences found in this sample. The chain couples TRBV6-1 to TRBJ2-7, with D maybe TRBD2 (5 bases). The CDR3 contains 12 residues. CDR1 is MNHNS, CDR2 SASEGT, per germline. V lost 5 bases, J lost 3 bases, and 8 bases lay in between. DNA of the CDR3: TGTGCCAGCAGTCCAAGCGGCTACGAGCAGTACTTC. Its protein product is CASSPSGYEQYF.

The chain uses TRBV5-4 and TRBJ1-2; TRBD1 matches 7 bases. V dropped 2 bases and J dropped 0; count of bases not matched to a gene: 4. Looked up from germline, CDR1 is SGHNT and CDR2 is YYREEE (reference sequence). The CDR3 runs 15 residues. The chain's CDR3 is CASSFGGGANYGYTF. In nucleotides, the CDR3 is TGTGCCAGCAGCTTTGGAGGGGGCGCTAACTATGGCTACACCTTC. Combining the CDR3 with reference TRBV5-4 and TRBJ1-2 gives the whole variable domain ETGVTQSPTHLIKTRGQQVTLRCSSQSGHNTVSWYQQALGQGPQFIFQYYREEENGRGNFPPRFSGLQFPNYSSELNVNALELDDSALYLCASSFGGGANYGYTFGSGTRLTVV.

The DNA of the CDR3 is TGTGCCAGCAGTCTACTAGCGGGAGCCCGAAATGAGCAGTTCTTC. Translating gives CASSLLAGARNEQFF. The V and J genes are TRBV27 and TRBJ2-1, with 11 bases that match TRBD2. V gave up 5 bases and J gave up 7 bases; unmatched junction bases: 7. Germline CDR1 and CDR2: MNHEY and SMNVEV (reference sequence). This CDR3 has 15 amino acids.